This T cell receptor beta chain appears in the sequencing data of a study of post-analysis software for immune sequencing data. Findings and limits, study-wide: A handful of TRBV segments (TRBV5-6, TRBV5-1 and TRBV20-1 among them) occurred more frequently in patients than in controls.

Unique-molecular-identifier-tagged TCR beta cDNA libraries were used. Starting from roughly 1 to 10 million T cells, the study yielded 460,000 or so cDNA molecules. TCRdb independently ran MiXCR on the PCR reads; one entry per CDR3 protein. The data show about 820,000 distinct CDR3 sequences, with about 57% seen just once and 4% to 5.5% held by the top ten. Notes on this clonotype: The antigen is undetermined.

The germline V gene encodes CDR1 SQVTM and CDR2 ANQGSEA. V gave up 7 bases and J gave up 6 bases; unmatched junction bases: 5. This CDR3 is built from 11 residues. The sample was blood. V usage is TRBV29-1 and J usage is TRBJ2-5; 7 positions agree with TRBD2. The TCR comes from a girl aged 5-17 years with multiple sclerosis. CDR3 sequence (DNA): TGCAGCGCTGGGAGGGAAAAGACCCAGTACTTC. This gives the protein CSAGREKTQYF.